This T cell receptor (beta chain) was sequenced for a study of blood T cell repertoires in COVID-19. Study context: Sites across the United States, Italy and Spain contributed samples from acute and convalescent COVID-19. T cells, B-cell-depleted T cells, or PBMCs supplied cDNA or gDNA.

CDR1 is KGHDR and CDR2 is SFDVKD in the germline V gene. The V gene end was trimmed by 7 bases and the J gene end by 3 bases; junction bases not matched to a gene: 7. CDR3 length equals 14 residues. Authors' data handling: Amplification from reference gene primers served as the basis for estimated nucleated cell counts. Sequencing was performed with immunoSEQ multiplex PCR; in TCRdb, only in-frame clones are kept and a portion is missing. The V and J calls and the clone size are those of that table, but D and trimming were determined from the DNA. Here the sample spans 150,000 to 200,000 clones, 88% being singletons.

This sequence originates from a man aged 55 to 70 with acute or convalescent COVID-19. What was sequenced was peripheral blood. The rearrangement uses TRBV24-1 and TRBJ1-2; 7 nucleotides line up with TRBD1. In nucleotides, the CDR3 is TGTGCCACCAGCCGACAGGGCGTGGACTATGGCTACACCTTC. Translation gives CATSRQGVDYGYTF.